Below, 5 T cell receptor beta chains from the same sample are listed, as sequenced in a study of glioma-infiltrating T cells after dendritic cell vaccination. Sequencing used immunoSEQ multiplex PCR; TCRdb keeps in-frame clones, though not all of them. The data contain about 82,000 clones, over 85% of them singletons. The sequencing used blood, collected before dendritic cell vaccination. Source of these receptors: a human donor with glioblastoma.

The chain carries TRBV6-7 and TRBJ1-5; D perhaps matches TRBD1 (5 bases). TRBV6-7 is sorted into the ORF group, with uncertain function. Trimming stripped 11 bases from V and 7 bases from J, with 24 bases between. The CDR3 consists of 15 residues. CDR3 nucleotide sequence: TGTGCCTCCTGGGGGGGATGGGGCGAAAACCAGCCCCAGCATTTT. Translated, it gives CASWGGWGENQPQHF.

The CDR3 DNA sequence: TGTGCCAGCCTTCGGGGTTGGGATTCACCCCTCCACTTT. Translated, it gives CASLRGWDSPLHF. This rearrangement joins TRBV6-5 to TRBJ1-6; D gene unclear. The germline CDR1 and CDR2 sequences are MNHEY and SVGAGI. The length of the CDR3 is 13 residues. V shed 8 bases and J shed 8 bases, with 13 bases lying between them.

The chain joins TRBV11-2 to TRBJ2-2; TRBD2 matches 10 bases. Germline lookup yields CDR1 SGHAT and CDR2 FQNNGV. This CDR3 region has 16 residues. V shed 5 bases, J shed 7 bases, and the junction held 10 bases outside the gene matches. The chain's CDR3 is CASSPPAGGPVGELFF. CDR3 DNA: TGTGCCAGCAGCCCTCCAGCGGGGGGGCCCGTCGGGGAGCTGTTTTTT.

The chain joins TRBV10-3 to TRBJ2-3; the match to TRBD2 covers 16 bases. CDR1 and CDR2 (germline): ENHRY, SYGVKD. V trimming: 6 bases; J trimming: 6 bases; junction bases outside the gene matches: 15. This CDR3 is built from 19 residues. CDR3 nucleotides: TGTGCCATCAGCGACCAAAGTGGGACTAGCGGGGGGGCCGGGGATACGCAGTATTTT. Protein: CAISDQSGTSGGAGDTQYF.

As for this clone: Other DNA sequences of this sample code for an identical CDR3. The CDR3 here is CASSRSTGGSPLHF. The CDR3 nucleotides are TGTGCCAGCAGTAGATCGACAGGGGGCTCCCCCCTCCACTTT. The chain employs TRBV2 and TRBJ1-6; 10 positions agree with TRBD1. The CDR3 runs to 14 residues. CDR1 is SNHLY and CDR2 is FYNNEI in the germline V gene. Trimming removed 5 bases from V and 13 bases from J; junction bases left unmatched: 8.